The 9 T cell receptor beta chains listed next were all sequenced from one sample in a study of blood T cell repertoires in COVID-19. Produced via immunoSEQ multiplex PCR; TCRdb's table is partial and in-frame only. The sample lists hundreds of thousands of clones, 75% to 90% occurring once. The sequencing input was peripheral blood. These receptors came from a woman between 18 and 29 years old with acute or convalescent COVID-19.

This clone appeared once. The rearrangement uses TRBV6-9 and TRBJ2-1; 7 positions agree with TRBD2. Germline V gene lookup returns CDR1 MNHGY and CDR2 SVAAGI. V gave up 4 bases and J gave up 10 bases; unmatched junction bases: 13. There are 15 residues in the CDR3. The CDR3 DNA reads TGTGCCAGCAGTTCCGGAAACCTTCTAGCGGCCGAGCAGTTCTTC. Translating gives CASSSGNLLAAEQFF.

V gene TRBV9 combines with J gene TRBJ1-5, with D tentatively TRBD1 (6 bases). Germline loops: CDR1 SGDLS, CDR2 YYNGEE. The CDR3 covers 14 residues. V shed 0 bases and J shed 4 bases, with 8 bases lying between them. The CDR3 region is CASSVGTVNQPQHF. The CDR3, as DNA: TGTGCCAGCAGCGTAGGGACAGTGAATCAGCCCCAGCATTTT.

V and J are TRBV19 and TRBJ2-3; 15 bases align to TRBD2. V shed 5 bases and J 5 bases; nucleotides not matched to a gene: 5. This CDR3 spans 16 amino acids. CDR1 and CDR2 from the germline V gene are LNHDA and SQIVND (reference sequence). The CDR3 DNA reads TGTGCCAGTAGTCCGGGACTAGCGGGAGGAGGAGATACGCAGTATTTT. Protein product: CASSPGLAGGGDTQYF.

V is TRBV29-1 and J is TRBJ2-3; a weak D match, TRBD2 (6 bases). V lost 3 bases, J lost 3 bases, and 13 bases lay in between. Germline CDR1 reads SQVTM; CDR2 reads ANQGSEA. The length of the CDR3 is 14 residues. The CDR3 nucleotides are TGCAGCGTTGAGGAGGGCGTTGGGACAGATACGCAGTATTTT. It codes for CSVEEGVGTDTQYF.

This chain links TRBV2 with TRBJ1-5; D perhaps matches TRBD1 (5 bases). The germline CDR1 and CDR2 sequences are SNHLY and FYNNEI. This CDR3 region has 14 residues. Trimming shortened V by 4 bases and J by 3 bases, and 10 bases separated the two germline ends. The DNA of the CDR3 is TGTGCCAGCAGTGGACAGAAGGCCAATCAGCCCCAGCATTTT. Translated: CASSGQKANQPQHF.

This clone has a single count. CDR3 DNA sequence: TGTGCCACCAGCAGAGGGGGGACAGAGCAAACTCGGGACTATGGCTACACCTTC. Residues: CATSRGGTEQTRDYGYTF. The rearrangement uses TRBV15 and TRBJ1-2, with 7 bases matching TRBD1. Germline V CDR1 and CDR2: LNHNV, YYDKDF (reference sequence). The CDR3 extends over 18 amino acids. V shed 1 base, J shed 3 bases, and the junction held 14 bases outside the gene matches.

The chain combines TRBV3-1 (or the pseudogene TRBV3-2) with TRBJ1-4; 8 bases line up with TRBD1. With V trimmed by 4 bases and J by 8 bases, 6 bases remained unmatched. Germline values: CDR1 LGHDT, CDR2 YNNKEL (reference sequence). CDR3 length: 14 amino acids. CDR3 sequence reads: CASSPTGEREKLFF. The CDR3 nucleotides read TGTGCCAGCAGCCCGACAGGGGAGCGAGAAAAACTGTTTTTT.

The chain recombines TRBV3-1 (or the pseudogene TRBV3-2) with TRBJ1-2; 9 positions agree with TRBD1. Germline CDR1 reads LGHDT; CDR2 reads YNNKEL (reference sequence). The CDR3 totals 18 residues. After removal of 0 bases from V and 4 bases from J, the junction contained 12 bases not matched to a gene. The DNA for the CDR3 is TGTGCCAGCAGCCAAGATAGTCCGACAGGGGGGTTCGGCTATGGCTACACCTTC. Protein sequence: CASSQDSPTGGFGYGYTF.

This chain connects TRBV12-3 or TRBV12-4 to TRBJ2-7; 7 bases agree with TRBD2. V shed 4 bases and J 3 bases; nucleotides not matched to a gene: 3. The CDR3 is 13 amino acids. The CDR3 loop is CASSWGGDYEQYF. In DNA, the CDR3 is TGTGCCAGCAGTTGGGGAGGGGACTACGAGCAGTACTTC.